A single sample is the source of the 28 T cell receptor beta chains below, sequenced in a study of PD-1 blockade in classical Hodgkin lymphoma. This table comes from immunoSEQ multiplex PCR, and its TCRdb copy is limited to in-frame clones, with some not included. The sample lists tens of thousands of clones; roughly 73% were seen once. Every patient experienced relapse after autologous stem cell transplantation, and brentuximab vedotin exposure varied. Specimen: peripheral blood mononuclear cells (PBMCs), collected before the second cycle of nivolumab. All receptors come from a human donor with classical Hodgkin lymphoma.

The CDR3 nucleotides read TGTGCCAGCAGCTTGGCCTCGGCTAATATGGGAGGCTACACCTTC. Its protein is CASSLASANMGGYTF. The V call is TRBV5-5, the J call TRBJ1-2, with D unclear. Between the trimmed V and J ends, which lost 0 bases and 8 bases, there was a span of 17 bases. The CDR3 consists of 15 residues. Germline values: CDR1 SGHKS, CDR2 YYEKEE (reference sequence).

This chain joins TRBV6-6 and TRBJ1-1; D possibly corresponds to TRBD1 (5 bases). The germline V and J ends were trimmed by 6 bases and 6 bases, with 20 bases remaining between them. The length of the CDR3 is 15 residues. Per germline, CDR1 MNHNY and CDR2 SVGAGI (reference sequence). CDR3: CASSYAGWGGAEAFF. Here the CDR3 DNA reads TGTGCCAGCAGCTACGCCGGTTGGGGGGGAGCTGAAGCTTTCTTT.

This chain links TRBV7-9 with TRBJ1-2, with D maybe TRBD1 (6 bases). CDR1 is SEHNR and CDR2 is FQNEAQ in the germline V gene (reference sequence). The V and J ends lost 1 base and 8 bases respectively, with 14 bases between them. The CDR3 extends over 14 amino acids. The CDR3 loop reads CASSLGTGSQGYTF. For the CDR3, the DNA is TGTGCCAGCAGCTTAGGCACAGGGTCACAGGGCTACACCTTC.

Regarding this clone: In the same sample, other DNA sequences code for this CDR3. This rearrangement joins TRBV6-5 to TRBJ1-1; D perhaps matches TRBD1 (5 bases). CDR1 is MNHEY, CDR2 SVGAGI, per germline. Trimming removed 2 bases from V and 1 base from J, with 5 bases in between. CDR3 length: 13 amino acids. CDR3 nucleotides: TGTGCCAGCAGTTACGGGGGGAACACTGAAGCTTTCTTT. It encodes CASSYGGNTEAFF.

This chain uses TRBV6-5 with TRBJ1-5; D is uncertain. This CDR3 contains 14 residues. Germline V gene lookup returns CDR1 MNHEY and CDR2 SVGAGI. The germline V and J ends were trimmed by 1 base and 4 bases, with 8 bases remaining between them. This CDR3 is CASSYLSGNQPQHF. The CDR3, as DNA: TGTGCCAGCAGTTACTTATCAGGTAATCAGCCCCAGCATTTT.

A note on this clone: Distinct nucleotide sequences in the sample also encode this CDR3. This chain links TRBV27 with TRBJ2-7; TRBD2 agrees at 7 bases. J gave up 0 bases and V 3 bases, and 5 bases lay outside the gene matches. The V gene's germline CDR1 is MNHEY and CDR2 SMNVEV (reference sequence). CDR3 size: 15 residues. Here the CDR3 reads CASSLRAGSSYEQYF. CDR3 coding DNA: TGTGCCAGCAGTTTGCGAGCGGGATCCTCCTACGAGCAGTACTTC.

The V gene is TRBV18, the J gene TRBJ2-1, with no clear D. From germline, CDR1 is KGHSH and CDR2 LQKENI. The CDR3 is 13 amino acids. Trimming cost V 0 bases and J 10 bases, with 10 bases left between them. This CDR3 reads CASSPPQQPEQFF. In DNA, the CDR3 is TGTGCCAGCTCACCACCGCAGCAGCCGGAGCAGTTCTTC.

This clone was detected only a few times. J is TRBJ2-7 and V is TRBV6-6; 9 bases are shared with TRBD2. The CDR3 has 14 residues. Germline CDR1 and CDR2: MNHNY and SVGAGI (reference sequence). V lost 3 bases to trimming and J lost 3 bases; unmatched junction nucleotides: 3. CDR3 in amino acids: CASSYLTSGYEQYF. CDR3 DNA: TGTGCCAGCAGTTATTTGACTAGCGGCTACGAGCAGTACTTC.

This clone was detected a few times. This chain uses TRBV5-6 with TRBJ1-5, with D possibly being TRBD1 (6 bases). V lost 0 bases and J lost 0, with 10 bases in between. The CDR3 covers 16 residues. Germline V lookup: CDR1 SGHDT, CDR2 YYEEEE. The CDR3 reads CASSLAETGSNQPQHF. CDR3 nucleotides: TGTGCCAGCAGCTTGGCCGAGACAGGTAGCAATCAGCCCCAGCATTTT.

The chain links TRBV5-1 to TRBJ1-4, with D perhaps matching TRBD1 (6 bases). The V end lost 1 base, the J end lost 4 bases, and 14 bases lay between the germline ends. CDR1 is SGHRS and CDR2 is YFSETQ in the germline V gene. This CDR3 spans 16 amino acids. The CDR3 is CASSLYGGQFNEKLFF. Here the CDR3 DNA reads TGCGCCAGCAGCTTGTACGGGGGACAATTTAATGAAAAACTGTTTTTT.

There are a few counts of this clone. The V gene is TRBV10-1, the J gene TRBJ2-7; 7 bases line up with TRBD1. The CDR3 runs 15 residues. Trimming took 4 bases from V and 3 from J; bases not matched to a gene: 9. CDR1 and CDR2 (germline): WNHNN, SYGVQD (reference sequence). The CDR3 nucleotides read TGCGCCAGCAGTGTAGGTGGGACAGCTAGCTACGAGCAGTACTTC. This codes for CASSVGGTASYEQYF.

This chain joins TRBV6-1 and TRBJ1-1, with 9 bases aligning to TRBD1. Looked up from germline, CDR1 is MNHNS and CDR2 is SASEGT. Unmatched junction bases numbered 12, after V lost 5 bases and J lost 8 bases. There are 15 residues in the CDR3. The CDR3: CASSPGQGPLLEAFF. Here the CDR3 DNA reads TGTGCCAGCAGTCCGGGACAGGGTCCCCTTCTCGAAGCTTTCTTT.

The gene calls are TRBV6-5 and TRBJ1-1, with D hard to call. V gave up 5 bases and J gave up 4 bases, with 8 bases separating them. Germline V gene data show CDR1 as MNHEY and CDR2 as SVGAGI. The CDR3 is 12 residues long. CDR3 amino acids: CASSQRATEAFF. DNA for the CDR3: TGTGCCAGCAGTCAACGAGCCACTGAAGCTTTCTTT.

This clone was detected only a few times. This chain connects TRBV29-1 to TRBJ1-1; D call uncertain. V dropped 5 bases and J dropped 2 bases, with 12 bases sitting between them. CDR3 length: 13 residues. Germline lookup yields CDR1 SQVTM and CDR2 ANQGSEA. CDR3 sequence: CSVTLDYNTEAFF. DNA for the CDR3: TGCAGCGTTACCCTTGACTATAACACTGAAGCTTTCTTT. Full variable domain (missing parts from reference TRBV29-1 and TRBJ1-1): SAVISQKPSRDICQRGTSLTIQCQVDSQVTMMFWYRQQPGQSLTLIATANQGSEATYESGFVIDKFPISRPNLTFSTLTVSNMSPEDSSIYLCSVTLDYNTEAFFGQGTRLTVV.

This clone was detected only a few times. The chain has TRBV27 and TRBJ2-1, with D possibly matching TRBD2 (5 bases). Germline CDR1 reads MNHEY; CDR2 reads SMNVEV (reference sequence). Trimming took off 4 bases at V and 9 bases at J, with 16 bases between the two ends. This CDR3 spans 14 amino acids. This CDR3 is CASSYPSLGVEQFF. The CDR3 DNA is TGTGCCAGCAGTTACCCTAGCCTTGGGGTTGAGCAGTTCTTC.

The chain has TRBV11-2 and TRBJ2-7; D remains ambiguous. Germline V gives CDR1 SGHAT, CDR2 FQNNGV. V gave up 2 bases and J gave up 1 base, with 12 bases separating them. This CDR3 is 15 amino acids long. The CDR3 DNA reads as TGTGCCAGCAGCTTACTGCCTGGCAGGTCCTACGAGCAGTACTTC. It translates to CASSLLPGRSYEQYF.

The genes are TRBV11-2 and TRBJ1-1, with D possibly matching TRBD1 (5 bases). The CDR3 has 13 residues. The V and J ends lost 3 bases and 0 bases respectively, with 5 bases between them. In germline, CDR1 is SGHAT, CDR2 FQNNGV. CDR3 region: CASSLTVNTEAFF. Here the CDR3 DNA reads TGTGCCAGCAGCTTGACAGTGAACACTGAAGCTTTCTTT.

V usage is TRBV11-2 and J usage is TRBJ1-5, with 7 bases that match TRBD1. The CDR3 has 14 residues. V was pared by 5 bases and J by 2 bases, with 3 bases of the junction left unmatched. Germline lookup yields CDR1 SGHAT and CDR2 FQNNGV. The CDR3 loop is CASSGQGGNQPQHF. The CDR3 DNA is TGTGCCAGCAGCGGCCAGGGGGGCAATCAGCCCCAGCATTTT.

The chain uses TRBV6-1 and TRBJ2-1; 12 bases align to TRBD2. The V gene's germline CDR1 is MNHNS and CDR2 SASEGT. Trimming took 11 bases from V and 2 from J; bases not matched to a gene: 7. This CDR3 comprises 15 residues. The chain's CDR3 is CAGQTSGSPYNEQFF. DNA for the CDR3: TGTGCCGGTCAGACTAGCGGGAGTCCCTACAATGAGCAGTTCTTC.

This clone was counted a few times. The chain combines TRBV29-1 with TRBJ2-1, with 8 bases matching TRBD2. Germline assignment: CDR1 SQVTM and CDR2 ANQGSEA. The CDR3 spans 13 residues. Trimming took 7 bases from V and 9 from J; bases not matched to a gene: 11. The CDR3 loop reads CSALGTSFGEQFF. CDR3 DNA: TGCAGCGCTCTGGGGACTAGTTTTGGTGAGCAGTTCTTC.

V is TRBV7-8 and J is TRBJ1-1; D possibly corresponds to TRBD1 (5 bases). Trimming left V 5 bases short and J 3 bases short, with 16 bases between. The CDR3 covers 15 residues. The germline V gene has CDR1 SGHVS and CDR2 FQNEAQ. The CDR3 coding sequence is TGTGCCAGCAGCCCCCAACCTAACAGGTACACTGAAGCTTTCTTT. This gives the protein CASSPQPNRYTEAFF.

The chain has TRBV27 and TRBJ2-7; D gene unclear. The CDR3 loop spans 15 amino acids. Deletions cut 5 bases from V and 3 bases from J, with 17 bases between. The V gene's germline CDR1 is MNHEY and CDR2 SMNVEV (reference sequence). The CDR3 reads CASSPLLGMGYEQYF. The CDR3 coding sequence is TGTGCCAGCAGTCCCCTATTGGGGATGGGCTACGAGCAGTACTTC.

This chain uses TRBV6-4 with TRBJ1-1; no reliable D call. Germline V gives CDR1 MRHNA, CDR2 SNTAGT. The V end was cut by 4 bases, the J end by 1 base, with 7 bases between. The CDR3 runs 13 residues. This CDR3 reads CASSATGNTEAFF. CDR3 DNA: TGTGCCAGCAGTGCAACCGGGAACACTGAAGCTTTCTTT.

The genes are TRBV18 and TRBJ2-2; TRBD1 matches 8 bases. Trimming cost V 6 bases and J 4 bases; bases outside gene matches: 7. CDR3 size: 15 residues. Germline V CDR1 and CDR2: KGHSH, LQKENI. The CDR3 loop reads CASSPGTGSTGELFF. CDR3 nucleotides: TGTGCCAGCTCCCCCGGGACAGGATCCACCGGGGAGCTGTTTTTT.

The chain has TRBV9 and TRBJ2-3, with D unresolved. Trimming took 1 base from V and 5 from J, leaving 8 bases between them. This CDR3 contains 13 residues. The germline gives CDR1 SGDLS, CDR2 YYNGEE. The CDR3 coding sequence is TGTGCCAGCAGCGTAACATTAGGAGATACGCAGTATTTT. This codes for CASSVTLGDTQYF.

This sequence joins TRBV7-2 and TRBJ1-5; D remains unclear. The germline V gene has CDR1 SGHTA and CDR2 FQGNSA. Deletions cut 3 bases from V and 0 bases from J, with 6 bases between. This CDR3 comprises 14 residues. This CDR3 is CASSLGDSNQPQHF. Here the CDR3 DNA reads TGTGCCAGCAGCTTGGGAGATAGCAATCAGCCCCAGCATTTT.

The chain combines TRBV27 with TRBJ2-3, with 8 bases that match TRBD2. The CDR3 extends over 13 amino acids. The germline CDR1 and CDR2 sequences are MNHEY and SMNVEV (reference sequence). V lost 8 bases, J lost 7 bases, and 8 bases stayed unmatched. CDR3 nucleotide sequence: TGTGCCAGCCGGGGGGGAAACATACATACGCAGTATTTT. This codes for CASRGGNIHTQYF.

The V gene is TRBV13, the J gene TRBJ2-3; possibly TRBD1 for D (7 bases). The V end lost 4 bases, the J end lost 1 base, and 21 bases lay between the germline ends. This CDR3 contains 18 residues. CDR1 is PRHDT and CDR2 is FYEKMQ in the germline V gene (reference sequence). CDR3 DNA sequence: TGTGCCAGCAGCTCGGCGGGACAGAGTCATGGAGGCACAGATACGCAGTATTTT. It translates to CASSSAGQSHGGTDTQYF.